The rows below give T cell receptor beta chains drawn from one sample of a study of CD8+CD57+ T cells in acquired aplastic anemia. TCRdb re-derived calls from the reads in MiXCR, one entry per CDR3 protein. Here the sample spans 180,000 or so distinct CDR3 sequences, approximately 46% being singletons. Sequencing input: sorted CD4+, CD8+, or CD8+CD57+ T cells (not recorded which) from PBMCs. These receptors all come from a human donor in good health. The CDR3 runs from the conserved cysteine through the conserved F or W. A D gene is named only where the DNA matches it firmly. Some rows mark clone size as missing; the rest say once, few, many or name a class of expanded clone.

j_call: TRBJ2-5
clone_size: many
v_call: TRBV11-2
d_call: .
cdr3_aa: CASSAGVARQETQYF
cdr3_nt: TGTGCCAGCAGCGCCGGCGTCGCGAGGCAAGAGACCCAGTACTTC

j_call: TRBJ1-2
clone_size: many
v_call: TRBV5-5
d_call: TRBD1
cdr3_aa: CASTRGQGASFGGYTF
cdr3_nt: TGTGCCAGCACCCGAGGACAGGGGGCCTCTTTCGGAGGCTACACCTTC

j_call: TRBJ1-3
clone_size: few
v_call: TRBV6-1
d_call: .
cdr3_aa: CASCGLNRVSGNTIYF
cdr3_nt: TGTGCCAGCTGTGGACTGAACAGGGTCTCTGGAAACACCATATATTTT

j_call: TRBJ1-4
clone_size: .
v_call: TRBV11-1
d_call: .
cdr3_aa: CASSPGTGTTNEKLFF
cdr3_nt: TGTGCCAGCAGCCCTGGGACGGGGACAACTAATGAAAAACTGTTTTTT

j_call: TRBJ2-3
clone_size: many
v_call: TRBV20-1
d_call: TRBD2
cdr3_aa: CSARDAGLAGRSLYF
cdr3_nt: TGCAGTGCTAGAGATGCGGGACTAGCGGGACGGTCTCTGTATTTT

j_call: TRBJ2-3
clone_size: many
v_call: TRBV20-1
d_call: TRBD2
cdr3_aa: CSASILAGVSDTQYF
cdr3_nt: TGCAGTGCTAGTATTCTAGCGGGAGTGTCAGATACGCAGTATTTT

j_call: TRBJ2-3
clone_size: .
v_call: TRBV10-3
d_call: TRBD1
cdr3_aa: CAIQGAFSTDTQYF
cdr3_nt: TGTGCCATTCAGGGGGCATTTAGTACAGATACGCAGTATTTT

j_call: TRBJ2-1
clone_size: .
v_call: TRBV24-1
d_call: .
cdr3_aa: CATSDLQGSYNEQFF
cdr3_nt: TGTGCCACCAGTGATTTGCAGGGCTCCTACAATGAGCAGTTCTTC

j_call: TRBJ2-6
clone_size: many
v_call: TRBV5-4
d_call: TRBD1
cdr3_aa: CASSLRQGMANVLTF
cdr3_nt: TGTGCCAGCAGCTTGAGACAGGGGATGGCCAACGTCCTGACTTTC

j_call: TRBJ2-7
clone_size: few
v_call: TRBV10-3
d_call: .
cdr3_aa: CAISPASFYEQYF
cdr3_nt: TGTGCCATCAGCCCTGCAAGCTTCTACGAGCAGTACTTC

j_call: TRBJ1-6
clone_size: many
v_call: TRBV6-5
d_call: .
cdr3_aa: CASSYGGNFSPLHF
cdr3_nt: TGTGCCAGCAGTTACGGGGGGAACTTCTCACCCCTCCACTTT

j_call: TRBJ2-7
clone_size: few
v_call: TRBV7-8
d_call: .
cdr3_aa: CASSLRQTGISYEQYF
cdr3_nt: TGTGCCAGCAGCTTGAGGCAGACTGGGATCTCCTACGAGCAGTACTTC

j_call: TRBJ2-3
clone_size: .
v_call: TRBV25-1
d_call: TRBD2
cdr3_aa: CARMGLAGGPRDTQYF
cdr3_nt: TGTGCCAGGATGGGACTAGCGGGAGGGCCTAGAGATACGCAGTATTTT

j_call: TRBJ1-6
clone_size: many
v_call: TRBV7-2
d_call: .
cdr3_aa: CASSPAGVYNSPLHF
cdr3_nt: TGTGCCAGCAGCCCGGCGGGAGTCTATAATTCACCCCTCCACTTT

j_call: TRBJ1-2
clone_size: .
v_call: TRBV10-3
d_call: .
cdr3_aa: CAISESSGGDGYTF
cdr3_nt: TGTGCCATCAGTGAGTCTTCGGGGGGCGACGGCTACACCTTC

j_call: TRBJ2-7
clone_size: .
v_call: TRBV19
d_call: TRBD2
cdr3_aa: CASSFELAGGTYEQYF
cdr3_nt: TGTGCCAGTAGTTTCGAGCTAGCGGGAGGTACCTACGAGCAGTACTTC

j_call: TRBJ1-2
clone_size: .
v_call: TRBV10-2
d_call: .
cdr3_aa: CASSTVDFNYGYTF
cdr3_nt: TGCGCCAGCAGTACCGTTGATTTCAACTATGGCTACACCTTC

j_call: TRBJ1-2
clone_size: many
v_call: TRBV12-3/TRBV12-4
d_call: .
cdr3_aa: CASTELGQTNYGYTF
cdr3_nt: TGTGCCAGCACCGAATTAGGACAGACTAACTATGGCTACACCTTC

j_call: TRBJ2-7
clone_size: many
v_call: TRBV28
d_call: .
cdr3_aa: CASRTGLTYEQYF
cdr3_nt: TGTGCCAGCAGAACAGGATTGACCTACGAGCAGTACTTC

j_call: TRBJ2-7
clone_size: once
v_call: TRBV24-1
d_call: .
cdr3_aa: CATRGPYEQYF
cdr3_nt: TGTGCCACCAGAGGGCCCTACGAGCAGTACTTC

j_call: TRBJ2-1
clone_size: many
v_call: TRBV15
d_call: .
cdr3_aa: CATSRAGSSYNEQFF
cdr3_nt: TGTGCCACCAGCCGTGCAGGGAGCTCCTACAATGAGCAGTTCTTC

j_call: TRBJ2-3
clone_size: many
v_call: TRBV12-3/TRBV12-4
d_call: .
cdr3_aa: CASSFYDTQYF
cdr3_nt: TGTGCCAGCAGTTTTTATGATACGCAGTATTTT

j_call: TRBJ2-1
clone_size: many
v_call: TRBV14
d_call: .
cdr3_aa: CASSQVWSEQFF
cdr3_nt: TGTGCCAGCAGCCAAGTGTGGAGTGAGCAGTTCTTC

j_call: TRBJ1-2
clone_size: many
v_call: TRBV7-9
d_call: .
cdr3_aa: CASSFSVNYGYTF
cdr3_nt: TGTGCCAGCAGCTTTAGTGTAAACTATGGCTACACCTTC

j_call: TRBJ1-1
clone_size: .
v_call: TRBV19
d_call: TRBD1
cdr3_aa: CASSPGQGGTEAFF
cdr3_nt: TGTGCCAGTAGTCCGGGACAGGGTGGCACTGAAGCTTTCTTT